This TCR beta chain originates from a study of T cell responses to AZD1222 COVID-19 vaccine (dated by TCRdb to about 2021). General notes on the study: AZD1222 recipients with second doses at about 4 weeks or about 12 weeks were pooled, because spike-specific TCR depth and breadth did not differ between schedules. Trial participants were enrolled into age subgroups of 18-55, 56-69 and 70-plus years, which contained about 150, 27 and 61 TCR-sequenced participants, respectively. A total of 233 trial participants underwent TCR sequencing, of whom some 210 received two doses of AZD1222 and some 25 received two doses of the MenACWY control vaccine.

From the germline V gene, CDR1 is SGHAT and CDR2 is FQNNGV. Taken from cysteine to phenylalanine, the CDR3 has 15 residues. The entry retains the CDR3 DNA only, 45 bases that are in frame from base 1. V lost 4 bases and J lost 8 bases, and the count of bases not matched to a germline gene is 9. General findings and caveats noted by the study authors: Conclusions about previously exposed vaccinees are limited because only 5 or 6 AZD1222 recipients were SARS-CoV-2 seropositive at baseline. Reportedly, close to half of the unique spike-specific TCRs recognized epitopes lying outside the regions that are mutated in the B.1.351 and B.1.1.7 variants. In the small 56-69-year group, the increase in depth fell short of significance, most likely because of low power. Because no samples from the day 14 peak response were available, repertoires could be characterized only after the peak T cell response. Spike-specific TCR breadth and depth rose significantly after two AZD1222 doses compared with day 0 and with MenACWY recipients. Participants were mostly white British, with more females than males. The authors suggested clonal diversity may have been underestimated. The vaccine-associated CD4 TCRs covered the entire spike protein, and the dominant responses fell in regions 160-218 and 743-854.

The CDR3 regions of human TCRbeta chains were subjected to immunosequencing. In the paper's pipeline: TCRs in the repertoires were compared against a reference library of SARS-CoV-2-specific TCRs that had been generated with the MIRA antigen-specificity platform. Breadth meant the fraction of unique TCRs that were SARS-CoV-2-associated, whereas depth meant the fraction of total T cells that were SARS-CoV-2-associated. Each spike-specific TCR was assigned to its reactive spike region and to a CD4 or CD8 class using the MIRA data. Log10-transformed breadth and depth values were compared by one-way ANOVA with Sidak's multiple comparisons tests. As stored in TCRdb, this immuneACCESS dataset retains in-frame rearrangements with V and J assigned. A fraction of the clones does not appear; measured against another copy, unresolved V genes explain less than half of the discrepancy, and the remainder lacks a known reason. From that table come the V and J calls and clone size; the DNA was used to work out D and trimming. The sample data list 95,000 to 150,000 clones, and about 85% of these were observed just once. The top ten clones comprise 5% to 7% of the sample.

Explained via the paper, the time point label denotes: baseline before first vaccination. The vaccinee samples were drawn from two UK trials, COV001 and COV002, one of which was a single-blind randomized controlled phase 2/3 trial testing AZD1222 (ChAdOx1 nCoV-19) in healthy adults. For TCRbeta chain sequencing, PBMC samples from trial participants were taken at day 0 and at day 28 after the second dose. Note on this clone: Its antigen is not yet known. The input lacks base qualities; no much larger clone sits a single base away.

This receptor was obtained from an adult in good health. The chain is made from TRBV11-2 and TRBJ1-2; TRBD1 matches 11 bases in the middle. The material sequenced was peripheral blood, taken on day 0 of AZD1222 vaccination. CDR3 protein: CASSSPRTGGGGYTF. The DNA is as follows: TGTGCCAGCAGCTCCCCTAGGACAGGGGGCGGAGGCTACACCTTC. Full variable domain (CDR3 extended with the reference TRBV11-2 and TRBJ1-2 proteins): EAGVAQSPRYKIIEKRQSVAFWCNPISGHATLYWYQQILGQGPKLLIQFQNNGVVDDSQLPKDRFSAERLKGVDSTLKIQPAKLEDSAVYLCASSSPRTGGGGYTFGSGTRLTVV.